Reported below is one T cell receptor (beta chain). It lacks a known antigen. No base quality information exists; no much larger clone differs at one position. Participants in the prospective study were enrolled through a virtual design, were aged 18 to 89 years, and lived in 24 United States geographic areas. Cohort assignment in the prospective study relied on participant-reported clinical history from a screening survey and a study questionnaire. Recovered participants in ImmuneRACE Cohort 3 were defined as having two consecutive negative NP/OP PCR tests, clearance from a healthcare professional, or resolution of symptoms. Each participant in the prospective study had whole blood, serum and a nasopharyngeal or oropharyngeal swab collected by mobile phlebotomists. Over a 2-month period, participants in the prospective study had the option of providing additional blood draws and questionnaires. Before DNA extraction, prospective study blood samples were shipped either frozen or at room temperature.

The immunoSEQ Assay, a bias-controlled multiplex PCR, was used to amplify TCRbeta CDR3 regions from genomic DNA. The original pipeline was this. The number of nucleated cells in each sample was estimated from the amplification of reference gene primers within the assay. To quantify the absolute abundance of each unique TCRbeta CDR3 rearrangement, sequence reads were collapsed and filtered. Productive Simpson clonality was computed per sample as the square root of Simpson's diversity index over productive rearrangements. The clones in this table, taken by TCRdb from immuneACCESS, are in-frame only. Not every clone is retained; where verified, under half of the shortfall comes from an unresolved V gene, and the cause of the rest is unknown. V and J calls and clone size are copied from that table; D and trimming were computed from the DNA. In this sample the table shows approximately 17,000 clones, 88% of which occur a single time. 5% of the sample rests with the top ten.

This specimen comes from a study of blood T cell repertoires in COVID-19 (TCRdb year 2020). About the study as a whole: The collaborator samples originated in the United States, Italy and Spain and spanned the acute and convalescent phases of COVID-19. The material from the prospective study consisted of cDNA or gDNA derived from T cells, B-cell-depleted T cells, or PBMCs. The dataset comprised deeply sampled blood TCRbeta repertoires from subjects exposed to, actively infected with, or recovered from COVID-19. The repertoires were released in a freely available public database meant as a resource for research on the immune response to SARS-CoV-2. The samples were drawn from two sources: the first 160 participants of the ongoing ImmuneRACE study, and some 1,300 subjects contributed by 6 global collaborators. Sample metadata almost always included a de-identified subject ID, COVID-19 status, age in years and sex. Where HLA class I and class II types were available, the types were taken from metadata supplied by the sample provider, not from assay-based typing.

The paper's findings and limits, for the study overall: The quantity of clinical and demographic metadata differed by source and by participant and was supplied without curation.

The CDR3 numbers 14 residues from cysteine through phenylalanine. The CDR3 DNA has 42 bases and is translated from base 1. Clipping removes 2 bases from V and 7 bases from J, with 6 as the unmatched junction base count. From the germline V gene, CDR1 is MNHEY and CDR2 is SVGAGI. The origin of this receptor is a woman under 40 who had recovered from COVID-19. The rearranged segments are TRBV6-5 and TRBJ2-7; TRBD1 lines up with 9 middle nucleotides. The sequenced material came from PBMCs or T cells enriched from blood (not recorded which). The nucleotide sequence is given as TGTGCCAGCAGTTACACGGGACAGGGTGTTGAGCAGTACTTC. Its translation is CASSYTGQGVEQYF.